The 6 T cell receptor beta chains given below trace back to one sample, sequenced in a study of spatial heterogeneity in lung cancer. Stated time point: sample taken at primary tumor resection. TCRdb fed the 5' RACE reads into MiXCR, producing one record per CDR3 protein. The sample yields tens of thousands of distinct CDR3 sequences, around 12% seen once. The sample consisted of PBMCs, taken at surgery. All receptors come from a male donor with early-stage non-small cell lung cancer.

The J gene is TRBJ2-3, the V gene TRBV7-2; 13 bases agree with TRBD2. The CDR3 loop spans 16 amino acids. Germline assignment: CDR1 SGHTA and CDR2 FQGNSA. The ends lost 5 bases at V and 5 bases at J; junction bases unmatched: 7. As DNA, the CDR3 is TGTGCCAGCAGCCCCCGGACTAGCGGGAGTGGAGATACGCAGTATTTT. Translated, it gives CASSPRTSGSGDTQYF.

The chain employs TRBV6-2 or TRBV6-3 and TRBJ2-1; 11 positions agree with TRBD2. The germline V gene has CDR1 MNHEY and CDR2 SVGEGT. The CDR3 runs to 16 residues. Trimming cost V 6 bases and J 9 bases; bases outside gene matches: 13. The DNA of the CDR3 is TGTGCCAGCAGCTCCTTAAGAACTAGCGGGAGTGGTGAGCAGTTCTTC. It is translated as CASSSLRTSGSGEQFF.

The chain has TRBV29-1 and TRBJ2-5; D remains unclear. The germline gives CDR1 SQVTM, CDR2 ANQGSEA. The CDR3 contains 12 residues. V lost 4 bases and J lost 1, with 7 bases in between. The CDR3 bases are TGCAGCGTTGTTATTCCCCAAGAGACCCAGTACTTC. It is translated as CSVVIPQETQYF.

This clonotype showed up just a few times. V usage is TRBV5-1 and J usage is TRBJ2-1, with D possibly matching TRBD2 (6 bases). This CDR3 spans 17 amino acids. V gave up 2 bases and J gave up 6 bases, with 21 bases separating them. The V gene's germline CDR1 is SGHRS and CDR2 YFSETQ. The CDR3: CASSFLGRERTANEQFF. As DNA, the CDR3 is TGCGCCAGCAGCTTCCTAGGTCGGGAGAGGACTGCCAATGAGCAGTTCTTC.

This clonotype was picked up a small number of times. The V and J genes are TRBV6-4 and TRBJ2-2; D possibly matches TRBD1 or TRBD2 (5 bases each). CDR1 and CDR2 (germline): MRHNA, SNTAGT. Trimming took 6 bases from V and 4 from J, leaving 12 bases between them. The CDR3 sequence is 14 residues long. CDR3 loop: CASSRDGATGELFF. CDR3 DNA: TGTGCCAGCAGCCGGGACGGGGCCACCGGGGAGCTGTTTTTT.

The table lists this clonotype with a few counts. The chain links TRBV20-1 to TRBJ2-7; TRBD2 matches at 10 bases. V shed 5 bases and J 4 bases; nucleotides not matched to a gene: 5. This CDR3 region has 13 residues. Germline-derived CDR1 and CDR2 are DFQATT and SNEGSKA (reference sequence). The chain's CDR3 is CSASGTSVYEQYF. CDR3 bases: TGCAGTGCTTCCGGGACTAGCGTATACGAGCAGTACTTC.